Sequencing of this T cell receptor beta chain was carried out in a study of T cell responses to AZD1222 COVID-19 vaccine. This table comes from immunoSEQ multiplex PCR, and its TCRdb copy is limited to in-frame clones, with some not included. The table lists 95,000 to 150,000 clones, about 87% of them singletons. This clone was counted only a few times. The CDR3 totals 15 residues. V was pared by 6 bases and J by 3 bases, with 9 bases of the junction left unmatched. The germline gives CDR1 MRHNA, CDR2 SNTAGT. This material consisted of peripheral blood, taken on day 0 of AZD1222 vaccination. The chain has TRBV6-4 and TRBJ2-7; 9 bases fit TRBD1. The TCR originated in an adult in good health. The CDR3 nucleotides are TGTGCCAGCAGCGCCGGGGACAGGGAGGACTACGAGCAGTACTTC. Translated, it gives CASSAGDREDYEQYF.